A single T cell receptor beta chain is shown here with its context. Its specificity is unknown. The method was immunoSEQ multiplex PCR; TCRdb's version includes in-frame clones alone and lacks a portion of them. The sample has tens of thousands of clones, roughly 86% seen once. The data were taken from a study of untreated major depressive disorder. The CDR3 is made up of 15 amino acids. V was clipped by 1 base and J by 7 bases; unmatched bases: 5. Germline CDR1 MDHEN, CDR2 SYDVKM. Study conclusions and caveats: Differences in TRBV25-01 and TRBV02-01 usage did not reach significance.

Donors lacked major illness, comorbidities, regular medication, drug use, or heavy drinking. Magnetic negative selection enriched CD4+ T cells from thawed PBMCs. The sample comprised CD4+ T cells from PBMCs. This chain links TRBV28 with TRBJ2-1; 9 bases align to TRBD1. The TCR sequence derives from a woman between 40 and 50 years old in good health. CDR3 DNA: TGTGCCAGCAGTTTATACCGGGACAGGGAGAATGAGCAGTTCTTC. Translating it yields CASSLYRDRENEQFF.